A single sample is the source of the 17 T cell receptor beta chains below, sequenced in a study of CD8+ T cells in alopecia areata (dated by TCRdb to between 2017 and 2018). According to the study, the label for this sample's time point signals: baseline before oral tofacitinib. The library was built by means of the immunoSEQ multiplex PCR assay. For TCR sequencing, RNA was extracted from every sample and reverse transcribed into cDNA to serve as template. TCRdb mirrors the immuneACCESS table, restricted to in-frame sequences. Some clones are absent from its copies; in checked studies, under half trace to an unresolved V gene, and the reason for the others is unknown. The sample includes 150,000 to 200,000 clones, with about 72% observed a single time. The ten biggest clones cover roughly 10% of the sample. Sample: CD8+ T cells sorted from blood, taken at week 0. These receptors were collected from a human donor with alopecia areata.

The chain combines TRBV6-6 with TRBJ2-3; no clear D gene. The CDR3 runs 12 residues. Germline V CDR1 and CDR2: MNHNY, SVGAGI (reference sequence). V lost 10 bases to trimming and J lost 3 bases, with 11 bases between them. The CDR3 here is CATVDSTDTQYF. The CDR3, as DNA: TGTGCCACGGTGGATTCTACAGATACGCAGTATTTT.

V gene TRBV27 combines with J gene TRBJ1-1; D remains unclear. Trimming shortened V by 3 bases and J by 1 base, and 18 bases separated the two germline ends. Germline V gene sequence: CDR1 MNHEY, CDR2 SMNVEV (reference sequence). This CDR3 is built from 17 residues. CDR3 amino acids: CASSLIYAISGNTEAFF. The DNA for the CDR3 is TGTGCCAGCAGTTTGATCTACGCGATCTCGGGGAACACTGAAGCTTTCTTT.

This chain links TRBV30 with TRBJ1-5; D possibly corresponds to TRBD1 (6 bases). The length of the CDR3 is 13 residues. Germline V CDR1 and CDR2: GTSNPN, SVGIG (reference sequence). V was clipped by 3 bases and J by 8 bases, with 14 bases between them. CDR3 sequence (DNA): TGTGCCTGGAGCTTGAGGGGGATCGAGCCCCAGCATTTT. As protein: CAWSLRGIEPQHF.

V is TRBV13 and J is TRBJ1-5, with D unresolved. Germline V CDR1 and CDR2: PRHDT, FYEKMQ (reference sequence). Trimming stripped 5 bases from V and 11 bases from J, with 16 bases between. This CDR3 has 13 amino acids. The CDR3: CASSLSRAGAQHF. DNA of the CDR3: TGTGCCAGCAGCCTCTCGAGGGCAGGAGCCCAGCATTTT.

The rearrangement joins TRBV2 to TRBJ2-1; 8 bases are a match to TRBD1. Trimming at V came to 5 bases and at J to 3 bases, leaving 12 bases not matched to a gene. Looked up from germline, CDR1 is SNHLY and CDR2 is FYNNEI. This CDR3 is 17 amino acids long. CDR3 DNA: TGTGCCAGCAGTACCTCCCCCGCAGGGGGCCTCTACAATGAGCAGTTCTTC. This encodes CASSTSPAGGLYNEQFF.

In its sample, this clone was seen a few times. DNA of the CDR3: TGCGCCAGCCGTCCACCCGTGACGAATTCACCCCTCCACTTT. It specifies CASRPPVTNSPLHF. V and J are TRBV4-1 and TRBJ1-6; D uncertain. The V gene lost 8 bases and the J gene lost 7 bases, with 15 bases spanning the gap. The CDR3 spans 14 residues. The germline gives CDR1 MGHRA, CDR2 YSYEKL.

The chain recombines TRBV27 with TRBJ2-3; the D gene is possibly TRBD2 (6 bases). The CDR3 sequence is 17 residues long. Per the germline V gene, CDR1 is MNHEY and CDR2 is SMNVEV (reference sequence). Trimming removed 3 bases from V and 2 bases from J, with 18 bases in between. This CDR3 reads CASSFLTSSYSTDTQYF. The DNA of the CDR3 is TGTGCCAGCAGTTTCCTTACTAGCAGCTACTCCACAGATACGCAGTATTTT.

The V and J genes are TRBV5-1 and TRBJ2-1; the match to TRBD1 covers 12 bases. The germline V gene encodes CDR1 SGHRS and CDR2 YFSETQ. The CDR3 has 17 amino acids. V gave up 4 bases and J gave up 1 base; unmatched junction bases: 6. The CDR3 DNA follows: TGCGCCAGCAGCCAGGGACAGGGGGCGTCTTCCTACAATGAGCAGTTCTTC. The encoded protein is CASSQGQGASSYNEQFF.

The CDR3 protein is CASSPSHQYEQYF. The CDR3 DNA follows: TGTGCCAGCAGCCCATCTCACCAATACGAGCAGTACTTC. The chain employs TRBV7-8 and TRBJ2-7; D remains unclear. V was trimmed by 5 bases and J by 4 bases, leaving 12 bases between them. CDR3 size: 13 residues. Germline CDR1 reads SGHVS; CDR2 reads FQNEAQ.

This sequence joins TRBV27 and TRBJ1-2; TRBD1 is a possible D gene (6 bases). Germline lookup yields CDR1 MNHEY and CDR2 SMNVEV (reference sequence). Trimming removed 0 bases from V and 8 bases from J, with 16 bases in between. The CDR3 runs 15 residues. The CDR3 DNA reads TGTGCCAGCAGTTTATCGCCGACAGGACCTCTAGGCTACACCTTC. Its protein product is CASSLSPTGPLGYTF.

The chain has TRBV15 and TRBJ1-1; the D is unclear. Trimming removed 0 bases at V and 0 bases at J, with 8 bases between. CDR1 and CDR2 from the germline V gene are LNHNV and YYDKDF (reference sequence). The CDR3 has 15 amino acids. CDR3 nucleotides: TGTGCCACCAGCAGAGATACAGTGATGAACACTGAAGCTTTCTTT. It translates to CATSRDTVMNTEAFF.

This chain uses TRBV7-2 with TRBJ2-7, with D perhaps matching TRBD2 (5 bases). V was trimmed by 5 bases and J by 1 base, leaving 12 bases between them. CDR3 length equals 14 residues. Germline lookup yields CDR1 SGHTA and CDR2 FQGNSA. The CDR3 nucleotides read TGTGCCAGCAGCGCTAAGCTAGCTTCCTACGAGCAGTACTTC. Protein sequence: CASSAKLASYEQYF.

The chain combines TRBV5-1 with TRBJ2-7, with D hard to call. V lost 1 base and J 4 bases, leaving 6 bases between the germline ends. The V gene's germline CDR1 is SGHRS and CDR2 YFSETQ. The CDR3 has 12 residues. The CDR3 DNA is TGCGCCAGCAGCTTGACGGGTTACGAGCAGTACTTC. Protein: CASSLTGYEQYF.

This chain joins TRBV5-1 and TRBJ2-7, with 8 bases fitting TRBD1. Germline trimming cut 4 bases from V and 2 bases from J; bases unmatched to any gene: 8. The germline CDR1 and CDR2 sequences are SGHRS and YFSETQ. The CDR3 sequence is 15 residues long. This CDR3 is CASSVPGQATYEQYF. The CDR3 DNA reads TGCGCCAGCAGCGTACCGGGACAGGCGACCTACGAGCAGTACTTC.

This clone has a handful of counts. This chain joins TRBV29-1 and TRBJ1-4; D call uncertain. This CDR3 spans 14 amino acids. The germline CDR1 and CDR2 sequences are SQVTM and ANQGSEA. V was pared by 0 bases and J by 0 bases, with 5 bases between. CDR3 protein: CSVEDSATNEKLFF. The CDR3 coding sequence is TGCAGCGTTGAAGACAGTGCAACTAATGAAAAACTGTTTTTT. Based on the CDR3 plus reference TRBV29-1 and TRBJ1-4, the full variable domain is SAVISQKPSRDICQRGTSLTIQCQVDSQVTMMFWYRQQPGQSLTLIATANQGSEATYESGFVIDKFPISRPNLTFSTLTVSNMSPEDSSIYLCSVEDSATNEKLFFGSGTQLSVL.

The rearrangement links TRBV2 to TRBJ2-7; D call uncertain. The CDR3 runs 15 residues. V was trimmed by 3 bases and J by 0 bases, leaving 12 bases between them. Germline CDR1 SNHLY, CDR2 FYNNEI. CDR3 region: CASSDSAASSYEQYF. Here the CDR3 DNA reads TGTGCCAGCAGTGATTCAGCAGCCAGCTCCTACGAGCAGTACTTC. Using reference TRBV2 and TRBJ2-7 for the parts outside the CDR3, the full variable domain is EPEVTQTPSHQVTQMGQEVILRCVPISNHLYFYWYRQILGQKVEFLVSFYNNEISEKSEIFDDQFSVERPDGSNFTLKIRSTKLEDSAMYFCASSDSAASSYEQYFGPGTRLTVT.

The V and J genes are TRBV6-4 and TRBJ2-1, with TRBD2 as a possible D gene (6 bases). Deletions cut 2 bases from V and 0 bases from J, with 8 bases between. This CDR3 is 15 amino acids long. Germline V gene sequence: CDR1 MRHNA, CDR2 SNTAGT. CDR3 sequence (DNA): TGTGCCAGCAGTGACGGACTAAACTCCTACAATGAGCAGTTCTTC. Translating it yields CASSDGLNSYNEQFF.